This TCR beta chain was profiled in a study of blood T cells in healthy people across ages. CDR3 length: 13 residues. It was with a sample-barcoded 5' primer and a J-beta primer mix that a second PCR of about 6 to 12 cycles was run. Tagging of each cDNA molecule was performed by a template-switch adaptor with 12 random nucleotides. TCRdb fed the 5' RACE reads into MiXCR, producing one record per CDR3 protein. The sample shows about 940,000 distinct CDR3 sequences, roughly 52% of them seen only once. Peripheral blood samples of 9 to 10 milliliters were drawn from each donor. Isolated per sample were at least 6 million PBMCs. Per sample, extraction of total RNA gave at least 6 micrograms in every case.

The V and J genes are TRBV21-1 and TRBJ2-7; the DNA was not used to check the table's D call, TRBD1. TRBV21-1 represents a pseudogene. The specimen was blood. The sequence came from a man under 40 in good health. The CDR3 is CASSKEGQVEQYF. Written as DNA, the CDR3 is TGTGCCAGCAGCAAAGAGGGACAGGTTGAGCAGTACTTC.